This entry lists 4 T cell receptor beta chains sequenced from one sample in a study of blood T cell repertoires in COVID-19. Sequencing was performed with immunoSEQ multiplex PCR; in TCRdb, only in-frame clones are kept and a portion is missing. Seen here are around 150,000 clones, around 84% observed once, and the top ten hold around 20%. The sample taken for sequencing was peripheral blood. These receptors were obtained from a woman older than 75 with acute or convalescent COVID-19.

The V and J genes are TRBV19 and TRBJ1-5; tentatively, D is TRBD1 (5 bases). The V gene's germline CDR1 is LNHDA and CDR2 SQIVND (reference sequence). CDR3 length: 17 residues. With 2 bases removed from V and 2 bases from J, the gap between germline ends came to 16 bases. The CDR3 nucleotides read TGTGCCAGTAGTATAAGGCCAGGGAGGGTGGGCAATCAGCCCCAGCATTTT. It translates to CASSIRPGRVGNQPQHF.

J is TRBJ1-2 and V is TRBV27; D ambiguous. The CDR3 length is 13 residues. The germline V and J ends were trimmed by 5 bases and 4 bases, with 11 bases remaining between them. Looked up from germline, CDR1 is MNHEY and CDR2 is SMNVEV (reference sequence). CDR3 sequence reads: CASSPTVAYGYTF. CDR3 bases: TGTGCCAGCAGTCCAACAGTGGCCTATGGCTACACCTTC.

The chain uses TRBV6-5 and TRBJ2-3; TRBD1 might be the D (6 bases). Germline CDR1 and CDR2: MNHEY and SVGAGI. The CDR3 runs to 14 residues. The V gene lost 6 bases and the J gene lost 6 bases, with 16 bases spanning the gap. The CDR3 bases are TGTGCCAGCAGCAAACAGGGAGTGGTCGATACGCAGTATTTT. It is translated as CASSKQGVVDTQYF.

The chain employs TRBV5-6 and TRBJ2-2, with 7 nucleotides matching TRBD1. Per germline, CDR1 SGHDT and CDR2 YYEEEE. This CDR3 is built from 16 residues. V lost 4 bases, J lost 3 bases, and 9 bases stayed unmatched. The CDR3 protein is CASSPPGQSYTGELFF. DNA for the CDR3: TGTGCCAGCAGCCCTCCGGGACAGAGTTACACCGGGGAGCTGTTTTTT.